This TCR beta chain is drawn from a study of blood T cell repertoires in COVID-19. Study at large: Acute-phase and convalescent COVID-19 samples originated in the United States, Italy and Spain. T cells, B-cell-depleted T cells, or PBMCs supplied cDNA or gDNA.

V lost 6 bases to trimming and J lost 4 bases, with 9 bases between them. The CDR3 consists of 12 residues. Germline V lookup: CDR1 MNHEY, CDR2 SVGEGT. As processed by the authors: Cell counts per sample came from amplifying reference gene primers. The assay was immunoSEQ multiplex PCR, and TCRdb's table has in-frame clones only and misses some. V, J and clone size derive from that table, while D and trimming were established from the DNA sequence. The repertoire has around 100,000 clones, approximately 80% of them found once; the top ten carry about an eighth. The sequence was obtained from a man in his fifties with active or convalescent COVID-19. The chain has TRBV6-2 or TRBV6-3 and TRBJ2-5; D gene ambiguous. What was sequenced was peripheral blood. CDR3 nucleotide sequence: TGTGCCAGCAGCCCCATAGCAGAGACCCAGTACTTC. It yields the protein CASSPIAETQYF.